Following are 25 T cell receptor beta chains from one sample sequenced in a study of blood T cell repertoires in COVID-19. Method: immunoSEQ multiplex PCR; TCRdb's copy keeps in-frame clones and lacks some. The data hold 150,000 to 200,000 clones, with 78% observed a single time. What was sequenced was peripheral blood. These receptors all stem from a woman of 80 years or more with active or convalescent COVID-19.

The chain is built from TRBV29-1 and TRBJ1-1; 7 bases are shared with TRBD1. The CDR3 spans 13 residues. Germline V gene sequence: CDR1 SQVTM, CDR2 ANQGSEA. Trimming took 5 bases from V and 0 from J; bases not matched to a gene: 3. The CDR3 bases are TGCAGCGTTAGGGACAGTGTGAACACTGAAGCTTTCTTT. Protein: CSVRDSVNTEAFF.

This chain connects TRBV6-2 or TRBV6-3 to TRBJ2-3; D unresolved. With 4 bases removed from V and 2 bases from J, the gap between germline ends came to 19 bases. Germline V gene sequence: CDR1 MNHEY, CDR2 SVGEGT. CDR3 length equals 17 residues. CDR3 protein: CASSSQWPRRLTDTQYF. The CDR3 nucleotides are TGTGCCAGCAGTTCACAATGGCCCCGGCGACTCACAGATACGCAGTATTTT.

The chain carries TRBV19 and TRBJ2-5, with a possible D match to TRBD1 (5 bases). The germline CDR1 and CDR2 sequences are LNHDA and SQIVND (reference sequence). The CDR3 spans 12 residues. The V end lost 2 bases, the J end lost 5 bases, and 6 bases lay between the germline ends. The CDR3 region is CASSIQGETQYF. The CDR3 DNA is TGTGCCAGTAGTATACAGGGCGAGACCCAGTACTTC.

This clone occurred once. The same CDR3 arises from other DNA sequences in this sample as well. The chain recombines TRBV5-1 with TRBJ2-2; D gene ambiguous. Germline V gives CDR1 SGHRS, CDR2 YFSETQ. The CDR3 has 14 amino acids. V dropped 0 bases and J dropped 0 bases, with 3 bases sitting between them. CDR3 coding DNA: TGCGCCAGCAGCTTGGGTACGAACACCGGGGAGCTGTTTTTT. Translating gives CASSLGTNTGELFF. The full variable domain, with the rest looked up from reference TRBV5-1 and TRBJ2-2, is KAGVTQTPRYLIKTRGQQVTLSCSPISGHRSVSWYQQTPGQGLQFLFEYFSETQRNKGNFPGRFSGRQFSNSRSEMNVSTLELGDSALYLCASSLGTNTGELFFGEGSRLTVL.

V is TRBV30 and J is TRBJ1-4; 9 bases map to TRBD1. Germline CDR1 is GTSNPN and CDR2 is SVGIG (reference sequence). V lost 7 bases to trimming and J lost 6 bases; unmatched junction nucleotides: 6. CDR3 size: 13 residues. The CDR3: CAYQRDRDEKLFF. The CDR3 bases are TGTGCCTACCAACGGGACAGGGATGAAAAACTGTTTTTT. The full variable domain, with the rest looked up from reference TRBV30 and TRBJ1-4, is SQTIHQWPATLVQPVGSPLSLECTVEGTSNPNLYWYRQAAGRGLQLLFYSVGIGQISSEVPQNLSASRPQDRQFILSSKKLLLSDSGFYLCAYQRDRDEKLFFGSGTQLSVL.

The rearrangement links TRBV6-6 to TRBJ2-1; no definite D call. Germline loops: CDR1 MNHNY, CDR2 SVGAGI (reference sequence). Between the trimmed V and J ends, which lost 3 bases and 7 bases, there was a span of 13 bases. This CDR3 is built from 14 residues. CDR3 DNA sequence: TGTGCCAGCAGTTATGTGCCCCACGGGAATGAGCAGTTCTTC. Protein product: CASSYVPHGNEQFF.

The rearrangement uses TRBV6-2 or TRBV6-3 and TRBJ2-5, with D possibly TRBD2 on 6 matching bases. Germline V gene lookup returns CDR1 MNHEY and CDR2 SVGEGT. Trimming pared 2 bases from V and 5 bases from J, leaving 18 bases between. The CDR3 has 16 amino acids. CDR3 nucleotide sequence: TGTGCCAGCAGTTACGGGGCCGGGACTCCCCGTGAGACCCAGTACTTC. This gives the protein CASSYGAGTPRETQYF.

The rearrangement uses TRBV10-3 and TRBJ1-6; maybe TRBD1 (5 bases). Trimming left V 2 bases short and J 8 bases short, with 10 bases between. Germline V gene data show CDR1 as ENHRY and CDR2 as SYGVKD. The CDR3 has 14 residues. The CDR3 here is CAISERQGDSPLHF. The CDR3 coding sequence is TGTGCCATCAGTGAGCGCCAGGGCGATTCACCCCTCCACTTT.

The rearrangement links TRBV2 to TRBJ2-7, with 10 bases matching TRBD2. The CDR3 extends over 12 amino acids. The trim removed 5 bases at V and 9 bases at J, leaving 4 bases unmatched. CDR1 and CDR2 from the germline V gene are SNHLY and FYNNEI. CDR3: CASSYSGGWQYF. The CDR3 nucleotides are TGTGCCAGCAGTTATAGCGGGGGGTGGCAGTACTTC.

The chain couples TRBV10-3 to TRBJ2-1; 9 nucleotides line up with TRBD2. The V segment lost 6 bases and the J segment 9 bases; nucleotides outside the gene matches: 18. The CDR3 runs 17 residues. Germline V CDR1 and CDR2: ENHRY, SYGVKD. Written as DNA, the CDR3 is TGTGCCATCAGCTCCAGTCGCCGCGGGGGGGCTTTAGGTGAGCAGTTCTTC. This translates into CAISSSRRGGALGEQFF.

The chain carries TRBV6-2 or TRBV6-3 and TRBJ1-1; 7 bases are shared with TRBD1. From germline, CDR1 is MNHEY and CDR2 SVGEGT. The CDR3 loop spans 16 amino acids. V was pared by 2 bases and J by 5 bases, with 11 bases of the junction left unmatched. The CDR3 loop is CASSYAGQVSGTEAFF. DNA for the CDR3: TGTGCCAGCAGTTACGCTGGACAGGTGTCGGGGACTGAAGCTTTCTTT.

The CDR3 region is CASSIQGLNTEAFF. The CDR3 region has the DNA TGTGCCAGCAGTATACAGGGGTTGAACACTGAAGCTTTCTTT. This chain uses TRBV2 with TRBJ1-1; 7 bases line up with TRBD1. The CDR3 spans 14 residues. CDR1 and CDR2 (germline): SNHLY, FYNNEI. V lost 5 bases and J lost 0; bases outside the gene matches: 3.

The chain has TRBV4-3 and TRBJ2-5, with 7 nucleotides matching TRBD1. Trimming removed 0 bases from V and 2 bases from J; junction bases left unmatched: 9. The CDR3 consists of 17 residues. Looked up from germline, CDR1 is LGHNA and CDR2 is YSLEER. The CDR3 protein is CASSQELPRGLQETQYF. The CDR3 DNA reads TGCGCCAGCAGCCAAGAATTGCCCAGGGGGTTGCAAGAGACCCAGTACTTC.

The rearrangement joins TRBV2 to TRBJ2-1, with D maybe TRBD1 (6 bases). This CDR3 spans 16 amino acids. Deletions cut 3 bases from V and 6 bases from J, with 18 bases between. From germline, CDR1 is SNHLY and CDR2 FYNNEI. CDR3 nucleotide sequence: TGTGCCAGCAGTGATCCCGACAGGCCTGCTTCCAATGAGCAGTTCTTC. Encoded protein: CASSDPDRPASNEQFF.

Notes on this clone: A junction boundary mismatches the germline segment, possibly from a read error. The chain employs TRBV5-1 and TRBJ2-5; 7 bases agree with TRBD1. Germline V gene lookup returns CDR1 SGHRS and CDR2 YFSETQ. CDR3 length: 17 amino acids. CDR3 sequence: CASSLGWTGLKVETQYF. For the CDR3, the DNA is TGCGCCAGCAGTTTGGGATGGACAGGTCTAAAAGTAGAGACCCAGTACTTC.

CDR3: CASSPTGGLAKNIQYF. The CDR3 region has the DNA TGTGCCAGCTCACCTACAGGGGGCTTGGCCAAAAACATTCAGTACTTC. The rearrangement links TRBV18 to TRBJ2-4; 9 bases line up with TRBD1. Per the germline V gene, CDR1 is KGHSH and CDR2 is LQKENI. V shed 3 bases, J shed 1 base, and the junction held 4 bases outside the gene matches. The CDR3 totals 16 residues.

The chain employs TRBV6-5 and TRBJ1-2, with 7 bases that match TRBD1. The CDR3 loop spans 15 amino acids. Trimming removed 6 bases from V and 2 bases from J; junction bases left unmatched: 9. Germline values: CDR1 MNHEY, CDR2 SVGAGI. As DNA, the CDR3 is TGTGCCAGCAGCCGTGGGACAGCTACCAACTATGGCTACACCTTC. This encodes CASSRGTATNYGYTF.

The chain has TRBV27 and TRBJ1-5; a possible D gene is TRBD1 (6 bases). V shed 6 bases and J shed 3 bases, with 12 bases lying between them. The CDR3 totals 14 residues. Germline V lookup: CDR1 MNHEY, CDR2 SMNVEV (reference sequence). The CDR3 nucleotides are TGTGCCAGCAGCAGCGGACAGTTCAATCAGCCCCAGCATTTT. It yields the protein CASSSGQFNQPQHF.

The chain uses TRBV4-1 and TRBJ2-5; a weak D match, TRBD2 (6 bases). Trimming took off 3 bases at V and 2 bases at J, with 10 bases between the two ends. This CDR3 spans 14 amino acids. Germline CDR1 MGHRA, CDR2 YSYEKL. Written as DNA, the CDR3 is TGCGCCAGCAGCCAGGGGGACTTACAAGAGACCCAGTACTTC. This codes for CASSQGDLQETQYF.

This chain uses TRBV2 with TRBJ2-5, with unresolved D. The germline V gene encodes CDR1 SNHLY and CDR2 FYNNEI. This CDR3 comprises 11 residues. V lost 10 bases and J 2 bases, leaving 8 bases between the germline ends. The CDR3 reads CATGGQETQYF. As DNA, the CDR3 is TGTGCCACAGGTGGACAAGAGACCCAGTACTTC.

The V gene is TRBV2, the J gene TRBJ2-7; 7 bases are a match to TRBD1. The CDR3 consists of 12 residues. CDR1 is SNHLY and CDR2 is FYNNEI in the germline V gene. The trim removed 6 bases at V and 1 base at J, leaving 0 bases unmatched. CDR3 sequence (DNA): TGTGCCAGCAGACAGGGGTCCTACGAGCAGTACTTC. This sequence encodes CASRQGSYEQYF.

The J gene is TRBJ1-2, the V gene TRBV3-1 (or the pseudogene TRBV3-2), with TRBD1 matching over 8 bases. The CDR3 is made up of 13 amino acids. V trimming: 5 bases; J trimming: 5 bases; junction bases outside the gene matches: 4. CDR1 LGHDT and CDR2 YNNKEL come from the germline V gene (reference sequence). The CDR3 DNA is TGTGCCAGCAGCAACAGGGGGGGTTATGGCTACACCTTC. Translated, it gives CASSNRGGYGYTF.

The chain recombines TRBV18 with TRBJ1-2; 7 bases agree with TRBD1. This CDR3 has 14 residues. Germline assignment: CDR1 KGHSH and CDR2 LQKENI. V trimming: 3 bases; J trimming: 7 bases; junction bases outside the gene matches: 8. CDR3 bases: TGTGCCAGCTCACCCGCCGAGGGGGCGGGTGGCTACACCTTC. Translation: CASSPAEGAGGYTF.

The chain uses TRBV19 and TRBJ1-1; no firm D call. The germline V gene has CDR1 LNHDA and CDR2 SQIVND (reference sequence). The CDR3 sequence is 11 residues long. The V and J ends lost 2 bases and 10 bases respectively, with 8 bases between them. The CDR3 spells CASSIPGRAFF. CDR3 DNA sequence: TGTGCCAGTAGTATACCGGGGAGAGCTTTCTTT.

The DNA for the CDR3 is TGTGCCAGCAGGTGGGCTACCTCTGGAAACACCATATATTTT. Amino acids: CASRWATSGNTIYF. The J gene is TRBJ1-3, the V gene TRBV7-2; D not resolved. CDR3 length: 14 amino acids. V was pared by 6 bases and J by 0 bases, with 9 bases between. Germline V lookup: CDR1 SGHTA, CDR2 FQGNSA.